This TCR beta chain is drawn from a study of cytomegalovirus exposure and HLA in healthy donors. Points from the study as a whole: Many donors carried some public TCRs, although rarity characterized most TCR sequences.

Comments on this clone: What it binds is not known.

The CDR3 runs 12 residues. J gave up 8 bases and V 5 bases, and 3 bases lay outside the gene matches. Germline assignment: CDR1 SEHNR and CDR2 FQNEAQ (reference sequence). PCR was performed using 60 Vbeta and 13 Jbeta primers. Method: immunoSEQ multiplex PCR; TCRdb's copy keeps in-frame clones and lacks some. The table lists some 180,000 clones, around three quarters of them singletons. The sample was PBMCs. This clonotype originated in a woman aged 30 to 39 in good health and CMV-seronegative. The chain carries TRBV7-9 and TRBJ2-1, with 7 bases lining up with TRBD1. CDR3 sequence: CASSPQGYEQFF. CDR3 DNA: TGTGCCAGCAGCCCACAGGGGTATGAGCAGTTCTTC. Combining the CDR3 with reference TRBV7-9 and TRBJ2-1 gives the whole variable domain DTGVSQNPRHKITKRGQNVTFRCDPISEHNRLYWYRQTLGQGPEFLTYFQNEAQLEKSRLLSDRFSAERPKGSFSTLEIQRTEQGDSAMYLCASSPQGYEQFFGPGTRLTVL.